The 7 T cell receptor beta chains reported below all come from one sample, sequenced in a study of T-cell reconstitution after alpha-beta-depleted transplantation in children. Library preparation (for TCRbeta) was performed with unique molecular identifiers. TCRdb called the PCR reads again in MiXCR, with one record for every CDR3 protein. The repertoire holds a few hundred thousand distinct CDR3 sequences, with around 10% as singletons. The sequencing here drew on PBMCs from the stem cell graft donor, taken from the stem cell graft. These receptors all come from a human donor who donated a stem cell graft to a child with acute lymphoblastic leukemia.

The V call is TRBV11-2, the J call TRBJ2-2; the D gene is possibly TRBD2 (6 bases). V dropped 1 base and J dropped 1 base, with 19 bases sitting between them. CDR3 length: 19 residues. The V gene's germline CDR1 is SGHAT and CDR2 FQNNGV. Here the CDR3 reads CASSLGPGRLGWNTGELFF. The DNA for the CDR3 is TGTGCCAGCAGCTTAGGCCCCGGGAGATTGGGATGGAACACCGGGGAGCTGTTTTTT.

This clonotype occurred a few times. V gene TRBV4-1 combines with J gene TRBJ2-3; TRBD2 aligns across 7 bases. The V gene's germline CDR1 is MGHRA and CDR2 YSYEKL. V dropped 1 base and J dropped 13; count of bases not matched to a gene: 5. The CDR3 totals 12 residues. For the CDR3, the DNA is TGCGCCAGCAGCCAAGGGCGGGAGTGGAAGTATTTT. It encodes CASSQGREWKYF.

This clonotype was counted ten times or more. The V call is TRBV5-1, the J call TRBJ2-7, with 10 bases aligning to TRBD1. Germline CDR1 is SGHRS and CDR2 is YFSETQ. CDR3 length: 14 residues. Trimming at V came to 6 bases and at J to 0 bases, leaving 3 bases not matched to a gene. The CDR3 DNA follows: TGCGCCAGCACAAGGACAGGGGGCTCCTACGAGCAGTACTTC. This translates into CASTRTGGSYEQYF.

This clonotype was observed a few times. The CDR3 loop is CAISLTRADTQYF. The CDR3 coding sequence is TGTGCCATCAGTCTAACGAGGGCAGATACGCAGTATTTT. V gene TRBV10-3 combines with J gene TRBJ2-3, with D tentatively TRBD2 (5 bases). The CDR3 runs 13 residues. The germline V gene has CDR1 ENHRY and CDR2 SYGVKD. Between the trimmed V and J ends, which lost 5 bases and 4 bases, there was a span of 10 bases.

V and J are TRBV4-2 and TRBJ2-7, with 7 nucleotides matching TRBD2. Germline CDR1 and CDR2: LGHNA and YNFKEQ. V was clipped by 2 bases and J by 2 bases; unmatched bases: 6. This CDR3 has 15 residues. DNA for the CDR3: TGTGCCAGCAGCCAATCGACTAGCCCGACCTACGAGCAGTACTTC. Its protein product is CASSQSTSPTYEQYF.

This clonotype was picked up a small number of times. The CDR3 here is CASSPVGPAEAFF. The DNA for the CDR3 is TGTGCCAGCAGTCCAGTGGGGCCTGCTGAAGCTTTCTTT. The chain is built from TRBV7-9 and TRBJ1-1; a weak D match, TRBD1 (5 bases). Germline V gene data show CDR1 as SEHNR and CDR2 as FQNEAQ (reference sequence). V shed 6 bases and J shed 6 bases, with 14 bases lying between them. The CDR3 runs to 13 residues.

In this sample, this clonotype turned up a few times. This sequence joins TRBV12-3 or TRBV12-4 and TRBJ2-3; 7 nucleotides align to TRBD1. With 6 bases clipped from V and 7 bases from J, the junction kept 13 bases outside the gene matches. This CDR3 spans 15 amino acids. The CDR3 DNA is TGTGCCAGCAGCTCGCAGGGGGAAGATCGGAATACGCAGTATTTT. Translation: CASSSQGEDRNTQYF.